These T cell receptor beta chains were read from a single sample in a study of blood T cell repertoires in COVID-19. The assay was immunoSEQ multiplex PCR, and TCRdb's table has in-frame clones only and misses some. The profile shows approximately 140,000 clones, 86% of them singletons. The sequenced sample was PBMCs or T cells enriched from blood (not recorded which). The source of these receptors is a woman in her 50s who had recovered from COVID-19. Each CDR3 is given with its conserved first and last residue. D genes are given only for firm matches. Expanded clones get a size class; other rows say once, few or many, or leave the size out.

v_call	clone_size	d_call	j_call	cdr3_aa	cdr3_nt
TRBV27	few	TRBD1	TRBJ2-2	CASSRQGNTGELFF	TGTGCCAGCAGTCGACAGGGGAACACCGGGGAGCTGTTTTTT
TRBV7-2	.	.	TRBJ2-1	CASSPVKPRSSYNEQFF	TGTGCCAGCAGCCCAGTTAAGCCTCGGAGCTCCTACAATGAGCAGTTCTTC
TRBV3-1/TRBV3-2	.	TRBD1	TRBJ1-5	CASSLDRENQPQHF	TGTGCCAGCAGCCTCGACAGGGAAAATCAGCCCCAGCATTTT
TRBV30	once	.	TRBJ1-4	CAWSGGYGVELFF	TGTGCCTGGTCCGGGGGGTACGGTGTGGAACTGTTTTTT
TRBV5-4	few	.	TRBJ1-2	CASCSQGAYGYTF	TGTGCCAGCTGTTCACAGGGCGCCTATGGCTACACCTTC
TRBV27	once	TRBD1	TRBJ1-4	CASTTTGTNEKLFF	TGTGCCAGCACCACGACAGGGACTAATGAAAAACTGTTTTTT
TRBV7-2	.	.	TRBJ2-2	CASSWEGETGELFF	TGTGCCAGCAGCTGGGAGGGGGAGACCGGGGAGCTGTTTTTT
TRBV7-8	.	.	TRBJ1-3	CASSLGLGGYTIYF	TGTGCCAGCAGCCTCGGGTTGGGGGGTTACACCATATATTTT
TRBV19	.	TRBD1	TRBJ2-7	CASSPDREGDEQYF	TGTGCCAGTAGTCCGGACAGGGAAGGAGACGAGCAGTACTTC
TRBV5-1	.	.	TRBJ1-1	CASSPGQMNTEAFF	TGCGCCAGCAGCCCTGGCCAAATGAACACTGAAGCTTTCTTT
TRBV19	.	TRBD2	TRBJ2-5	CASSIAGGLYQETQYF	TGTGCCAGTAGTATAGCGGGGGGGCTGTACCAAGAGACCCAGTACTTC
TRBV2	once	.	TRBJ1-5	CASSTSRQTNQPQHF	TGTGCCAGCAGCACCAGCCGACAGACCAATCAGCCCCAGCATTTT
TRBV6-5	once	.	TRBJ2-2	CASSYRLATNTGELFF	TGTGCCAGCAGTTACCGGCTAGCCACGAACACCGGGGAGCTGTTTTTT
TRBV4-1	.	.	TRBJ1-3	CASSQKGQGLGNTIYF	TGCGCCAGCAGCCAGAAAGGGCAGGGGCTCGGAAACACCATATATTTT
TRBV4-1	.	TRBD1	TRBJ1-4	CASSQDAGGNEKLFF	TGCGCCAGCAGCCAAGACGCAGGGGGTAATGAAAAACTGTTTTTT
TRBV5-1	.	.	TRBJ2-2	CASSLSGRGDGELFF	TGCGCCAGCAGCTTAAGCGGGCGAGGGGACGGGGAGCTGTTTTTT
TRBV7-2	.	TRBD1	TRBJ2-2	CASSRDRGPGELFF	TGTGCCAGCAGCAGAGACAGGGGGCCCGGGGAGCTGTTTTTT
TRBV10-3	.	TRBD2	TRBJ2-1	CAISGTSGGNSYNEQFF	TGTGCCATCAGCGGGACTAGCGGGGGCAACTCCTACAATGAGCAGTTCTTC
TRBV2	.	.	TRBJ1-1	CASSARFRDLHTEAFF	TGTGCCAGCAGTGCCAGATTCAGGGATTTGCACACTGAAGCTTTCTTT
TRBV21-1	.	.	TRBJ1-1	CASSHLEKREEAFF	TGTGCCAGCAGTCACCTGGAGAAAAGGGAGGAAGCTTTCTTT
TRBV5-1	.	.	TRBJ2-3	CASSLVPQDTQYF	TGCGCCAGCAGCTTGGTTCCTCAGGATACGCAGTATTTT
TRBV5-4	few	.	TRBJ2-7	CASSSPGNSYEQYF	TGTGCCAGCAGCTCACCCGGGAACTCCTACGAGCAGTACTTC
TRBV5-8	.	.	TRBJ2-3	CASSLETGGGTDTQYF	TGTGCCAGCAGCTTGGAGACGGGGGGCGGCACAGATACGCAGTATTTT
TRBV7-9	.	.	TRBJ1-1	CASSPRGGGVNTEAFF	TGTGCCAGCAGCCCAAGGGGTGGGGGGGTGAACACTGAAGCTTTCTTT
TRBV15	.	.	TRBJ2-5	CATSTNIGGLETQYF	TGTGCCACCAGCACCAATATAGGGGGATTGGAGACCCAGTACTTC
TRBV9	.	TRBD1	TRBJ1-2	CASSVGVRQGVSVYGYTF	TGTGCCAGCAGCGTAGGGGTTAGGCAGGGGGTATCAGTCTATGGCTACACCTTC
TRBV11-3	.	TRBD1	TRBJ1-4	CASSPGGTGGEKLFF	TGTGCCAGCAGCCCCGGCGGGACAGGGGGTGAAAAACTGTTTTTT